Listed here are 22 T cell receptor beta chains from one sample, sequenced in a study of blood T cell repertoires in COVID-19. Method: immunoSEQ multiplex PCR; TCRdb's copy keeps in-frame clones and lacks some. The sample holds a few hundred thousand clones, around 86% seen once. Sequences were obtained from PBMCs or T cells enriched from blood (not recorded which). These receptors all stem from a man younger than 45 in a cohort exposed to, infected with or recovered from COVID-19 (not recorded which).

J is TRBJ1-4 and V is TRBV9, with TRBD1 matching 8 bases. This CDR3 contains 15 residues. The V and J ends lost 3 bases and 3 bases, in that order; junction bases with no gene match: 4. Looked up from germline, CDR1 is SGDLS and CDR2 is YYNGEE. CDR3 sequence: CASSGPQGANEKLFF. Here the CDR3 DNA reads TGTGCCAGCAGCGGACCACAGGGGGCTAATGAAAAACTGTTTTTT.

This chain uses TRBV28 with TRBJ1-2, with 9 bases lining up with TRBD1. The CDR3 is made up of 13 amino acids. The V gene end was trimmed by 5 bases and the J gene end by 4 bases; junction bases not matched to a gene: 2. Per the germline V gene, CDR1 is MDHEN and CDR2 is SYDVKM. CDR3 sequence: CASSRDRAYGYTF. The CDR3 DNA is TGTGCCAGCAGTAGGGACAGGGCCTATGGCTACACCTTC.

The rearrangement joins TRBV5-1 to TRBJ2-2; 9 positions match TRBD1. Looked up from germline, CDR1 is SGHRS and CDR2 is YFSETQ. J gave up 7 bases and V 1 base, and 8 bases lay outside the gene matches. The CDR3 totals 16 residues. CDR3 DNA sequence: TGCGCCAGCAGCTTGACGGGACAGGGAGCGGGCGGGGAGCTGTTTTTT. This sequence encodes CASSLTGQGAGGELFF.

This clone has just one count. This chain links TRBV7-3 with TRBJ2-1, with 16 nucleotides matching TRBD2. The ends lost 5 bases at V and 9 bases at J; junction bases unmatched: 4. This CDR3 is built from 15 residues. Germline CDR1 reads SGHTA; CDR2 reads FQGTGA. CDR3 in amino acids: CASSGGTSGRGEQFF. The CDR3 nucleotides read TGTGCCAGCAGCGGTGGGACTAGCGGGAGGGGTGAGCAGTTCTTC. Filled out from reference TRBV7-3 and TRBJ2-1, the complete variable domain reads GAGVSQTPSNKVTEKGKYVELRCDPISGHTALYWYRQSLGQGPEFLIYFQGTGAADDSGLPNDRFFAVRPEGSVSTLKIQRTERGDSAVYLCASSGGTSGRGEQFFGPGTRLTVL.

The chain combines TRBV3-1 (or the pseudogene TRBV3-2) with TRBJ2-3; TRBD2 agrees at 7 bases. V gave up 4 bases and J gave up 5 bases; unmatched junction bases: 9. The germline CDR1 and CDR2 sequences are LGHDT and YNNKEL (reference sequence). The CDR3 extends over 15 amino acids. The CDR3 loop is CASSRAGSYLDTQYF. In DNA form, the CDR3 reads TGTGCCAGCAGCCGAGCGGGGTCTTACTTAGATACGCAGTATTTT.

The gene calls are TRBV28 and TRBJ1-1; TRBD1 might be the D (5 bases). The V end was cut by 3 bases, the J end by 7 bases, with 18 bases between. Germline loops: CDR1 MDHEN, CDR2 SYDVKM. CDR3 size: 15 residues. The CDR3, as DNA: TGTGCCAGCAGTTTTAGTGTTCGGACACCCAGTGAAGCTTTCTTT. It translates to CASSFSVRTPSEAFF.

This sequence joins TRBV6-6 and TRBJ2-7; D is unclear. CDR1 and CDR2 (germline): MNHNY, SVGAGI (reference sequence). This CDR3 spans 13 amino acids. The germline V and J ends were trimmed by 6 bases and 4 bases, with 13 bases remaining between them. The CDR3 DNA follows: TGTGCCAGCAGCGAGGTATGGCGTTACGAGCAGTACTTC. Its translation: CASSEVWRYEQYF.

This clone was observed a few times. The rearrangement uses TRBV11-2 and TRBJ1-2; no clear D. Germline CDR1 is SGHAT and CDR2 is FQNNGV. V was shortened by 4 bases and J by 5 bases, with 5 bases between the two germline ends. The CDR3 length is 11 residues. The CDR3 is CASSSRYGYTF. The CDR3, as DNA: TGTGCCAGCAGCTCGAGATATGGCTACACCTTC.

The rearrangement links TRBV2 to TRBJ1-2; a weak D match, TRBD1 (5 bases). V lost 4 bases, J lost 4 bases, and 10 bases lay in between. The CDR3 contains 13 residues. The germline V gene has CDR1 SNHLY and CDR2 FYNNEI. The CDR3, as DNA: TGTGCCAGCAGTGGTGGTAGGGGCTATGGCTACACCTTC. It encodes CASSGGRGYGYTF.

J is TRBJ2-1 and V is TRBV12-3 or TRBV12-4; no reliable D call. The V end was cut by 2 bases, the J end by 8 bases, with 7 bases between. The CDR3 is 12 residues long. CDR3 DNA: TGTGCCAGCAGTTTAATACTTGATGAGCAGTTCTTC. Translated: CASSLILDEQFF.

The rearrangement joins TRBV9 to TRBJ2-1; maybe TRBD2 (6 bases). Germline V lookup: CDR1 SGDLS, CDR2 YYNGEE. The CDR3 is made up of 13 amino acids. Trimming removed 4 bases from V and 7 bases from J, with 12 bases in between. The CDR3 sequence: CASSFGGVNEQFF. DNA of the CDR3: TGTGCCAGCAGCTTCGGGGGTGTGAATGAGCAGTTCTTC.

The chain has TRBV5-1 and TRBJ1-2; D is perhaps TRBD1 (6 bases). The germline gives CDR1 SGHRS, CDR2 YFSETQ. This CDR3 region has 15 residues. The V and J ends lost 3 bases and 8 bases respectively, with 20 bases between them. CDR3 DNA sequence: TGCGCCAGCAGCTCTCAGGCTGACAGGAAAGGCGGCTACACCTTC. It encodes CASSSQADRKGGYTF.

This clone was picked up a small number of times. The gene calls are TRBV7-3 and TRBJ2-3; 11 bases are a match to TRBD2. The CDR3 is made up of 13 amino acids. V lost 5 bases and J lost 9; bases outside the gene matches: 4. Germline V gives CDR1 SGHTA, CDR2 FQGTGA. As DNA, the CDR3 is TGTGCCAGCAGCCACGGGACTAGCGGCACGCAGTATTTT. This encodes CASSHGTSGTQYF.

This clone has more than one count but fewer than ten. The genes are TRBV10-3 and TRBJ1-1; no firm D call. Per the germline V gene, CDR1 is ENHRY and CDR2 is SYGVKD. V lost 0 bases and J lost 8, with 7 bases in between. This CDR3 has 12 amino acids. The CDR3 nucleotides are TGTGCCATCAGTGAGTCAGAGGCAGAAGCTTTCTTT. Translation: CAISESEAEAFF.

This rearrangement joins TRBV4-1 to TRBJ2-1, with 9 nucleotides matching TRBD2. The V gene's germline CDR1 is MGHRA and CDR2 YSYEKL. The V segment lost 4 bases and the J segment 14 bases; nucleotides outside the gene matches: 15. There are 15 residues in the CDR3. DNA of the CDR3: TGCGCCAGCAGCCCAGGACTAGCGCGGGTGGATCGAAAGTTCTTC. This encodes CASSPGLARVDRKFF.

The V call is TRBV7-9, the J call TRBJ1-3, with D hard to call. With 1 base removed from V and 0 bases from J, the gap between germline ends came to 10 bases. Germline V gene sequence: CDR1 SEHNR, CDR2 FQNEAQ (reference sequence). The CDR3 spans 16 residues. Here the CDR3 reads CASSLELASSGNTIYF. In DNA, the CDR3 is TGTGCCAGCAGCTTAGAATTGGCTAGCTCTGGAAACACCATATATTTT.

The chain couples TRBV7-9 to TRBJ2-5, with TRBD2 identical over 13 bases. The V gene end was trimmed by 5 bases and the J gene end by 2 bases; junction bases not matched to a gene: 11. This CDR3 has 18 amino acids. The germline CDR1 and CDR2 sequences are SEHNR and FQNEAQ (reference sequence). The CDR3 spells CASSIGTSGTGEQETQYF. CDR3 coding DNA: TGTGCCAGCAGCATTGGGACTAGCGGGACCGGAGAGCAAGAGACCCAGTACTTC.

The chain links TRBV7-8 to TRBJ2-2; 8 bases fit TRBD1. V lost 5 bases to trimming and J lost 0 bases; unmatched junction nucleotides: 5. Germline values: CDR1 SGHVS, CDR2 FQNEAQ. CDR3 length: 16 residues. DNA for the CDR3: TGTGCCAGCAGCGCGGACAGGGTCCCGAACACCGGGGAGCTGTTTTTT. This encodes CASSADRVPNTGELFF.

V and J are TRBV6-2 or TRBV6-3 and TRBJ2-7, with TRBD1 matching 11 bases. This CDR3 comprises 15 residues. Per the germline V gene, CDR1 is MNHEY and CDR2 is SVGEGT. V lost 5 bases, J lost 4 bases, and 7 bases stayed unmatched. The CDR3 sequence is CASSRSRDRGYEQYF. The CDR3 nucleotides read TGTGCCAGCAGTCGAAGCCGGGACAGGGGGTACGAGCAGTACTTC.

The chain recombines TRBV7-2 with TRBJ1-2; 9 bases map to TRBD1. This CDR3 region has 17 residues. The ends lost 3 bases at V and 3 bases at J; junction bases unmatched: 11. The V gene's germline CDR1 is SGHTA and CDR2 FQGNSA. CDR3 coding DNA: TGTGCCAGCAGCTTCAGCCGGACAGGGGCGGGGGACTATGGCTACACCTTC. Protein: CASSFSRTGAGDYGYTF.

The gene calls are TRBV2 and TRBJ2-1; TRBD2 matches 12 bases. J was trimmed by 0 bases and V by 6 bases; bases with no gene match: 6. In germline, CDR1 is SNHLY, CDR2 FYNNEI. The CDR3 spans 17 residues. The CDR3 region is CASRIGLAGSSYNEQFF. As DNA, the CDR3 is TGTGCCAGCAGAATAGGACTAGCGGGAAGCTCCTACAATGAGCAGTTCTTC.

The chain uses TRBV28 and TRBJ1-1, with 9 bases aligning to TRBD1. V shed 5 bases and J 4 bases; nucleotides not matched to a gene: 5. The CDR3 sequence is 14 residues long. Germline loops: CDR1 MDHEN, CDR2 SYDVKM. CDR3 nucleotides: TGTGCCAGCAGTCCGACAGGGGGAGTCACTGAAGCTTTCTTT. Amino acid sequence: CASSPTGGVTEAFF.